This TCR beta chain was documented in a study of blood T cells in healthy people across ages. Study summary: T cells yielded about one barcoded beta molecule per two cells through template switching.

Findings of the study overall: Measured against age, TCR beta diversity per million T cells decreased in a roughly linear manner.

For this clonotype: Its antigen remains unidentified.

Per sample, at least 5 micrograms of total RNA were extracted. Germline V lookup: CDR1 SGHVS, CDR2 FQNEAQ. The CDR3 length is 16 residues. J gave up 4 bases and V 5 bases, and 11 bases lay outside the gene matches. Next came a second PCR, run for about 7 to 12 cycles, which used a sample-barcoded 5' primer along with a J-beta primer mix. TCRdb processed the 5' RACE reads anew with MiXCR; each CDR3 protein has one entry. Among hundreds of thousands of distinct CDR3 sequences listed, around 48% were seen once. The V call is TRBV7-8, the J call TRBJ2-3, with TRBD2 matching 8 bases. The clonotype was recovered from a woman in her fifties or sixties in good health. The sample consisted of blood. CDR3 in amino acids: CASSAQRETTADTQYF. CDR3 DNA sequence: TGTGCCAGCAGCGCCCAGCGGGAGACGACCGCAGATACGCAGTATTTT.